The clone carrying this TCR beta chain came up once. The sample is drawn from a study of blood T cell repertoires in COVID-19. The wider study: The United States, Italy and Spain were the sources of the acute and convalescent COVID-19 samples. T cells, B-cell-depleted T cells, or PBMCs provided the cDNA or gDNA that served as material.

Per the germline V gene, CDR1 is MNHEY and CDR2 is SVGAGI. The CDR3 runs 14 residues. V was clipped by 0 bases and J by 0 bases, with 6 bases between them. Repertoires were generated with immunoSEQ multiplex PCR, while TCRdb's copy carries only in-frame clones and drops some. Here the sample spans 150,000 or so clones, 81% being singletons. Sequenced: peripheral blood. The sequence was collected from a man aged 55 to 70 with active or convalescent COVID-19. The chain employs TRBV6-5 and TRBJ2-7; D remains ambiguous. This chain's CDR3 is CASSYSAGSYEQYF. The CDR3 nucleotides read TGTGCCAGCAGTTACTCTGCCGGCTCCTACGAGCAGTACTTC.